This TCR beta chain was sequenced for a study of CD8 T cells in Susac syndrome. The authors sequenced TCR beta from blood CD8+ and CD4+ T cells. This clonotype was seen once. Random-hexamer reverse transcription was applied to about 0.45 to 1 ug RNA. The method of amplification for TCR beta CDR3 was immunoSEQ multiplex PCR, covering 54 Vbeta and 13 Jbeta. Each CDR3 protein is one row after TCRdb ran MiXCR on the immunoSEQ multiplex PCR reads. The table lists about 240,000 distinct CDR3 sequences, about 96% of them singletons, with 0.08% to 0.11% in the top ten. The V end lost 5 bases, the J end lost 10 bases, and 11 bases lay between the germline ends. Germline CDR1 MGHDK, CDR2 SYGVNS. This CDR3 has 11 amino acids.

This receptor was identified in a human donor with Susac syndrome. The chain recombines TRBV25-1 with TRBJ1-2; a weak D match, TRBD1 (6 bases). Sequencing used CD4+ T cells from PBMCs. For the CDR3, the DNA is TGTGCCAGCAGTCCGGGACAAACCTACACCTTC. Translated, it gives CASSPGQTYTF.